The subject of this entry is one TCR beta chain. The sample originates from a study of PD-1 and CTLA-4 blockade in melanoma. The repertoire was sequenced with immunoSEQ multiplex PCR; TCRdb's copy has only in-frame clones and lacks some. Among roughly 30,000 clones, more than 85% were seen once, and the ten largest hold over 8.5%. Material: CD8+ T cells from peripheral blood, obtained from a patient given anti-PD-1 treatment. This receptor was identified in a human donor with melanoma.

CDR3 amino acids: CASSQDNRGENTIYF. The CDR3 nucleotides read TGTGCCAGCAGCCAGGACAACAGGGGTGAAAACACCATATATTTT. The chain links TRBV3-1 (or the pseudogene TRBV3-2) to TRBJ1-3, with 7 bases that match TRBD1. The CDR3 length is 15 residues. The germline V gene has CDR1 LGHDT and CDR2 YNNKEL (reference sequence). V gave up 3 bases and J gave up 6 bases; unmatched junction bases: 8.